Below, 8 T cell receptor beta chains from the same sample are listed, as sequenced in a study of technical replicates of blood from four donors. Only in-frame clones appear in the TCRdb table, and some are missing; sequencing was by immunoSEQ multiplex PCR. The sample records roughly 72,000 clones, just under 95% being singletons. The sample consisted of T cells isolated from PBMCs. Source of these receptors: a human donor in good health.

This clone has only one observation. J is TRBJ2-1 and V is TRBV29-1; maybe TRBD2 (6 bases). The germline V and J ends were trimmed by 0 bases and 6 bases, with 18 bases remaining between them. The length of the CDR3 is 16 residues. From germline, CDR1 is SQVTM and CDR2 ANQGSEA. CDR3 protein: CSVEDISSGLSNEQFF. Here the CDR3 DNA reads TGCAGCGTTGAAGATATTTCATCGGGACTCAGCAATGAGCAGTTCTTC.

The chain has TRBV5-6 and TRBJ1-1; D is unresolved. V was trimmed by 1 base and J by 8 bases, leaving 9 bases between them. There are 12 residues in the CDR3. CDR1 is SGHDT, CDR2 YYEEEE, per germline. CDR3 nucleotide sequence: TGTGCCAGCAGCTTGTCCGCAGTAGAAGCTTTCTTT. The encoded protein is CASSLSAVEAFF.

The gene calls are TRBV9 and TRBJ2-5; D is ambiguous. Looked up from germline, CDR1 is SGDLS and CDR2 is YYNGEE. This CDR3 comprises 16 residues. V lost 0 bases and J lost 5, with 17 bases in between. The CDR3 reads CASSVALARPWETQYF. The CDR3 nucleotides are TGTGCCAGCAGCGTAGCTTTGGCCAGGCCATGGGAGACCCAGTACTTC.

This clone was seen once. The rearrangement links TRBV6-6 to TRBJ2-3, with D possibly being TRBD2 (7 bases). V gave up 10 bases and J gave up 5 bases, with 16 bases separating them. Germline lookup yields CDR1 MNHNY and CDR2 SVGAGI (reference sequence). The CDR3 consists of 13 residues. CDR3 in DNA: TGTGCCACATGGGGGGCGGGAGTAGATACGCAGTATTTT. Translating gives CATWGAGVDTQYF.

This chain links TRBV29-1 with TRBJ2-1; 11 nucleotides agree with TRBD1. The germline CDR1 and CDR2 sequences are SQVTM and ANQGSEA. Trimming took 4 bases from V and 10 from J; bases not matched to a gene: 12. There are 15 residues in the CDR3. Here the CDR3 DNA reads TGCAGCGTTGTTAGATCGGACAGGGGGCTTGGGGAGCAGTTCTTC. It encodes CSVVRSDRGLGEQFF.

The chain is built from TRBV7-2 and TRBJ1-1; 8 nucleotides line up with TRBD1. The J segment lost 8 bases and the V segment lost 4 bases, leaving 3 bases of the junction unmatched. Germline values: CDR1 SGHTA, CDR2 FQGNSA. The CDR3 is 12 residues long. The CDR3 nucleotides read TGTGCCAGCAGCTCGACAGGGGCAGAAGCTTTCTTT. Its protein product is CASSSTGAEAFF.

The rearrangement links TRBV14 to TRBJ1-3, with TRBD1 identical over 9 bases. Trimming cost V 4 bases and J 7 bases; bases outside gene matches: 8. Germline CDR1 and CDR2: SGHDN and FVKESK. The CDR3 contains 15 residues. The CDR3 spells CASSRQGGVTNTIYF. The CDR3, as DNA: TGTGCCAGCAGCCGACAGGGGGGGGTTACGAACACCATATATTTT.

The chain recombines TRBV6-7 with TRBJ2-7, with a weak D call TRBD2 (7 bases). TRBV6-7 counts as an open reading frame of uncertain function. V gave up 7 bases and J gave up 4 bases, with 20 bases separating them. This CDR3 has 15 amino acids. In DNA, the CDR3 is TGTGCCAGCAAGCAAGTGGGGGGGCGTCGGTACGAGCAGTACTTC. Protein sequence: CASKQVGGRRYEQYF.